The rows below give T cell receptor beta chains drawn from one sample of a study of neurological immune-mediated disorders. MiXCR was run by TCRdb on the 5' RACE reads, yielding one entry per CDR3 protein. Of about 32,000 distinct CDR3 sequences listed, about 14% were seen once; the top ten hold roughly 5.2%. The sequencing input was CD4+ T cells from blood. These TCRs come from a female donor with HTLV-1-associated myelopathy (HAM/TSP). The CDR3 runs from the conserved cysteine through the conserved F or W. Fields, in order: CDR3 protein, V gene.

cdr3_aa: CSAPSNQRRVEETQYF
v_call: TRBV20-1

cdr3_aa: CASSMDSTYSYEQYF
v_call: TRBV5-1

cdr3_aa: CASSLGPPESGANVLTF
v_call: TRBV5-1

cdr3_aa: CSATLGKETQYF
v_call: TRBV20-1

cdr3_aa: CASSQDPATETQYF
v_call: TRBV3-1

cdr3_aa: CSVEPGTSAYNEQFF
v_call: TRBV29-1

cdr3_aa: CASRPFTGGLYGYTF
v_call: TRBV6-5

cdr3_aa: CASKGRTSSSYEQYF
v_call: TRBV5-1

cdr3_aa: CASRPLLRGQETQYF
v_call: TRBV5-6

cdr3_aa: CASSRAVDEQFF
v_call: TRBV18

cdr3_aa: CASSYSGPGKAKNIQYF
v_call: TRBV6-5

cdr3_aa: CASSLAGISPLHF
v_call: TRBV5-1

cdr3_aa: CASSFYICSATQGHPYGYTF
v_call: TRBV7-2

cdr3_aa: CGVQTSGRDTQYF
v_call: TRBV20-1

cdr3_aa: CSARDPGHRNEKLFF
v_call: TRBV20-1

cdr3_aa: CASSQDLNRGSTYGYTF
v_call: TRBV4-3

cdr3_aa: CATSDLRSGRQQFF
v_call: TRBV24-1

cdr3_aa: CASSLDGGGNTIYF
v_call: TRBV5-1

cdr3_aa: CANSPYTEQETQYF
v_call: TRBV12-3/TRBV12-4

cdr3_aa: CASSLTGQGGSYGYTF
v_call: TRBV7-8

cdr3_aa: CASSYPTGQARNSPLHF
v_call: TRBV6-2/TRBV6-3

cdr3_aa: CSVDGLAGMSTDTQYF
v_call: TRBV20-1

cdr3_aa: CSARRDRGDQNTQYF
v_call: TRBV20-1

cdr3_aa: CASSSTVGGLLVNTEALF
v_call: TRBV5-1

cdr3_aa: CASKGESGADTQYF
v_call: TRBV5-1

cdr3_aa: CSAGRDTQYF
v_call: TRBV20-1

cdr3_aa: CSASLWASGRGNEQFF
v_call: TRBV20-1

cdr3_aa: CASSPKGNTEAFF
v_call: TRBV18

cdr3_aa: CASSPSGSVDEQFF
v_call: TRBV6-5

cdr3_aa: CASSLGRPAYEQYF
v_call: TRBV7-6

cdr3_aa: CASSPPPVLVGPVQSYEQYF
v_call: TRBV7-2

cdr3_aa: CDNSQLTGGSSYNEQFF
v_call: TRBV3-1

cdr3_aa: CASRRPGQGAGTF
v_call: TRBV28